The source of this T cell receptor (beta chain) is a study of cytomegalovirus exposure and HLA in healthy donors. CDR1 is SGHRS and CDR2 is YFSETQ in the germline V gene. The V and J ends lost 5 bases and 1 base respectively, with 18 bases between them. The CDR3 has 16 residues. General observations from the study: In an earlier analysis, productive rearrangement rates for most beta V segments clustered near 90% or 30%.

The PCR was carried out with 60 Vbeta primers and 13 Jbeta primers. Sequencing was performed with immunoSEQ multiplex PCR; in TCRdb, only in-frame clones are kept and a portion is missing. The data contain about 110,000 clones, around 73% of them singletons. A remark on this clone: Its antigen is currently unknown.

The sequence was collected from a middle-aged man in good health and CMV-seronegative. Sequenced sample: PBMCs. The chain joins TRBV5-1 to TRBJ1-1; weak D call: TRBD1 (5 bases). CDR3 sequence reads: CASRSSSGPGNTEAFF. CDR3 bases: TGCGCCAGCAGGTCGTCTTCAGGGCCCGGGAACACTGAAGCTTTCTTT.